This T cell receptor (beta chain) came from a study of OX40 agonist ivuxolimab in advanced cancers. Study details: Every 2 weeks, patients received ivuxolimab intravenously, dosed at 0.01 to 10 mg/kg.

Clones were sequenced by immunoSEQ multiplex PCR, and TCRdb holds only the in-frame ones, with some missing. The sample comprises roughly 68,000 clones, approximately 80% of which are singletons, and roughly 1.4% rests with the top ten. V was clipped by 1 base and J by 0 bases, with 6 bases between them. The germline V gene has CDR1 SGHTA and CDR2 FQGNSA. There are 14 residues in the CDR3. The TCR comes from an adult with an advanced solid tumor such as melanoma, head and neck, liver or kidney cancer. Here the sequenced sample was CD4+ or CD8+ T cells sorted from blood, taken in a trial of the OX40 agonist ivuxolimab. The rearrangement links TRBV7-2 to TRBJ1-1, with D perhaps TRBD1 (5 bases). This CDR3 reads CASSLGGMNTEAFF. The CDR3 DNA is TGTGCCAGCAGCTTAGGGGGGATGAACACTGAAGCTTTCTTT.